This T cell receptor beta chain was identified during a study of blood T cell repertoires in COVID-19. Study details: The United States, Italy and Spain supplied acute and convalescent COVID-19 samples. T cells, B-cell-depleted T cells, or PBMCs supplied cDNA or gDNA.

Germline V gene lookup returns CDR1 MNHEY and CDR2 SVGAGI. This CDR3 has 12 amino acids. V was shortened by 8 bases and J by 2 bases, with 7 bases between the two germline ends. Profiling relied on immunoSEQ multiplex PCR, and the TCRdb table lists in-frame clones only, not all of them. The sample shows roughly 140,000 clones, around 81% of them seen only once. V usage is TRBV6-5 and J usage is TRBJ1-3; TRBD1 might be the D (5 bases). Material: peripheral blood. The receptor was isolated from a woman aged 45 to 65 with acute or convalescent COVID-19. The CDR3, as DNA: TGTGCCAGCGACAGCACTGGAAACACCATATATTTT. This translates into CASDSTGNTIYF.